The subject of this entry is one T cell receptor (beta chain). Antigen: not known. A much larger clone differs by one base, so this may be a read error. This CDR3 contains 15 residues. After removal of 6 bases from V and 1 base from J, the junction contained 4 bases not matched to a gene. The data are from a study of T cells in Graves' hyperthyroidism and ophthalmopathy. Study results and limitations: Also found in blood were most expanded thyroid clonotypes above 0.001.

What was amplified from RNA transcripts were TCR beta CDR3 regions. Researchers ran a first-round RT-PCR on the TCR CDR3 using the HTBI primer set. In TCRdb, the multiplex PCR reads were re-called with MiXCR into one record per CDR3 protein. The sample holds 350,000 to 400,000 distinct CDR3 sequences, more than 11% seen once. Patients aged 18 to 65 had newly diagnosed hyperthyroidism of under 2 months' duration. Thyroid ultrasound, orbital computed tomography, clinical symptoms, and serum thyroxine and TRAb underpinned diagnoses. Material for sequencing was blood. The receptor was derived from a woman aged 60-75 years with Graves' hyperthyroidism. The rearrangement links TRBV12-3 or TRBV12-4 to TRBJ2-2; TRBD1 matches at 8 bases. CDR3 nucleotides: TGTGCCAGCAGGACCGGGACAGGGAACACCGGGGAGCTGTTTTTT. This encodes CASRTGTGNTGELFF.